The clone carrying this T cell receptor beta chain was recorded many times. The data stem from a study of Graves' ophthalmopathy and Graves' hyperthyroidism. The authors amplified TCR beta CDR3 regions, and they did so from RNA transcripts for repertoire sequencing. The first-round RT-PCR employed HTBI primers together with the Qiagen OneStep RT-PCR kit. A multiplex PCR was then performed as the second round. From the multiplex PCR reads, TCRdb called clonotypes with MiXCR, one entry per CDR3 protein. The sample contains 200,000 to 250,000 distinct CDR3 sequences, about a fifth of which appear only once. The V and J ends lost 1 base and 4 bases respectively, with 13 bases between them. Germline V gene lookup returns CDR1 DFQATT and CDR2 SNEGSKA (reference sequence). CDR3 length equals 15 residues.

The chain employs TRBV20-1 and TRBJ2-2; D may be TRBD1 or TRBD2 (5 bases each). The clonotype comes from a woman aged 45-65 years with Graves' ophthalmopathy. The specimen was peripheral blood. DNA of the CDR3: TGCAGTGCTAGAGGACGGGACGCTTCCACCGGGGAGCTGTTTTTT. Its protein is CSARGRDASTGELFF.